The 3 T cell receptor beta chains below were found in one sample sequenced in a study of spatial heterogeneity in lung cancer. MiXCR, run by TCRdb on the 5' RACE reads, gives a single entry per CDR3 protein. Here the sample spans under 100,000 distinct CDR3 sequences, over 8.5% being singletons. Time point here: sample taken at primary tumor resection. Whole RNA obtained from tumor, nontumor lung or frozen PBMC underwent sequencing without sorting. The material sequenced was PBMCs, taken at surgery. The receptor source for this set is a male donor with early-stage non-small cell lung cancer.

The rearrangement uses TRBV28 and TRBJ2-7; TRBD1 matches 7 bases. V trimming: 2 bases; J trimming: 10 bases; junction bases outside the gene matches: 8. Germline lookup yields CDR1 MDHEN and CDR2 SYDVKM. The CDR3 spans 13 residues. Written as DNA, the CDR3 is TGTGCCAGCAGTTTAGGGACAGAAGTCAATCAGTACTTC. It specifies CASSLGTEVNQYF.

This clonotype was counted ten times or more. The chain employs TRBV28 and TRBJ1-4, with TRBD1 matching 7 bases. The CDR3 is made up of 15 amino acids. V trimming: 5 bases; J trimming: 4 bases; junction bases outside the gene matches: 7. Germline CDR1 and CDR2: MDHEN and SYDVKM. The CDR3 sequence is CASSLTGVGNEKLFF. In DNA, the CDR3 is TGTGCCAGCAGTCTTACAGGGGTTGGTAATGAAAAACTGTTTTTT.

This clonotype has at least ten counts. V is TRBV12-3 or TRBV12-4 and J is TRBJ2-1; a weak D match, TRBD2 (5 bases). Deletions cut 3 bases from V and 2 bases from J, with 11 bases between. This CDR3 contains 15 residues. The CDR3 reads CASSFGDRAYNEQFF. The CDR3 coding sequence is TGTGCCAGCAGTTTCGGGGATAGGGCCTACAATGAGCAGTTCTTC.